The 27 T cell receptor beta chains below were found in one sample sequenced in a study of T-cell memory formation after mild COVID-19. MiXCR was run by TCRdb on the 5' RACE reads, yielding one entry per CDR3 protein. The sample holds roughly 560,000 distinct CDR3 sequences, about a fifth seen once. The sequenced material came from PBMCs or a T cell subset sorted from them (not recorded which). Receptor source: an adult woman who had mild COVID-19 (a few samples of this study predate the infection). Cell type and time point are not known.

The chain recombines TRBV4-1 with TRBJ1-1; the D gene is possibly TRBD1 (5 bases). Between the trimmed V and J ends, which lost 3 bases and 1 base, there was a span of 21 bases. The CDR3 spans 18 residues. Per germline, CDR1 MGHRA and CDR2 YSYEKL. The CDR3 DNA reads TGCGCCAGCAGCCACCCATGGCAGGGAGCCCATGGGAACACTGAAGCTTTCTTT. This encodes CASSHPWQGAHGNTEAFF.

V gene TRBV12-3 or TRBV12-4 combines with J gene TRBJ1-2; 8 bases are a match to TRBD1. CDR3 length: 16 amino acids. V lost 5 bases, J lost 2 bases, and 10 bases stayed unmatched. CDR3 sequence: CASSKRQGQINYGYTF. CDR3 in DNA: TGTGCCAGCAGTAAAAGACAGGGGCAAATCAACTATGGCTACACCTTC.

V and J are TRBV2 and TRBJ1-1; a possible D gene is TRBD1 (5 bases). The CDR3 is 14 residues long. The germline CDR1 and CDR2 sequences are SNHLY and FYNNEI. V was clipped by 1 base and J by 3 bases, with 9 bases between them. CDR3 coding DNA: TGTGCCAGCAGTGAAGGAGGGGAGGACACTGAAGCTTTCTTT. It encodes CASSEGGEDTEAFF.

The V call is TRBV7-8, the J call TRBJ1-4, with D hard to call. The CDR3 is 13 amino acids. The germline V gene encodes CDR1 SGHVS and CDR2 FQNEAQ. Between the trimmed V and J ends, which lost 5 bases and 12 bases, there was a span of 16 bases. CDR3 loop: CASSPTGRSELFF. CDR3 DNA sequence: TGTGCCAGCAGCCCGACTGGCAGGAGCGAACTGTTTTTT.

This clonotype has a handful of counts. The chain carries TRBV5-1 and TRBJ2-2; 8 bases fit TRBD1. Germline assignment: CDR1 SGHRS and CDR2 YFSETQ. The CDR3 consists of 15 residues. The V gene end was trimmed by 4 bases and the J gene end by 3 bases; junction bases not matched to a gene: 5. CDR3 amino acids: CASSGIQGDTGELFF. Written as DNA, the CDR3 is TGCGCCAGCAGCGGGATACAGGGGGACACCGGGGAGCTGTTTTTT.

This clonotype was seen ten or more times. The rearrangement links TRBV5-1 to TRBJ2-1, with D unclear. CDR1 is SGHRS, CDR2 YFSETQ, per germline. The length of the CDR3 is 12 residues. V was shortened by 2 bases and J by 6 bases, with 6 bases between the two germline ends. CDR3 sequence reads: CASSLIGNEQFF. In nucleotides, the CDR3 is TGCGCCAGCAGCTTAATCGGCAATGAGCAGTTCTTC.

The J gene is TRBJ2-7, the V gene TRBV7-9; TRBD2 matches at 13 bases. Germline CDR1 and CDR2: SEHNR and FQNEAQ (reference sequence). J gave up 6 bases and V 3 bases, and 8 bases lay outside the gene matches. The CDR3 is made up of 16 amino acids. CDR3 in amino acids: CASSFEGGLAGTEQYF. CDR3 nucleotides: TGTGCCAGCAGCTTCGAGGGGGGACTAGCGGGAACCGAGCAGTACTTC. Supplemented by reference TRBV7-9 and TRBJ2-7, the full variable domain reads DTGVSQNPRHKITKRGQNVTFRCDPISEHNRLYWYRQTLGQGPEFLTYFQNEAQLEKSRLLSDRFSAERPKGSFSTLEIQRTEQGDSAMYLCASSFEGGLAGTEQYFGPGTRLTVT.

V and J are TRBV5-5 and TRBJ2-3; D is undetermined. This CDR3 has 15 residues. V lost 6 bases, J lost 6 bases, and 20 bases lay in between. Looked up from germline, CDR1 is SGHKS and CDR2 is YYEKEE (reference sequence). CDR3 nucleotide sequence: TGTGCCAGCACCTACCGGGCGGCAGCATGGGATACGCAGTATTTT. This gives the protein CASTYRAAAWDTQYF.

The chain carries TRBV13 and TRBJ2-7; tentative D call: TRBD1 (5 bases). Germline V CDR1 and CDR2: PRHDT, FYEKMQ (reference sequence). The CDR3 is made up of 14 amino acids. V lost 0 bases to trimming and J lost 3 bases, with 9 bases between them. CDR3 coding DNA: TGTGCCAGCAGCTTAGGGACAGCCGTCTACGAGCAGTACTTC. Encoded protein: CASSLGTAVYEQYF.

A few counts support this clonotype. The rearrangement joins TRBV6-6 to TRBJ2-5; 11 nucleotides agree with TRBD2. Germline V gene sequence: CDR1 MNHNY, CDR2 SVGAGI (reference sequence). CDR3 length equals 15 residues. J gave up 5 bases and V 6 bases, and 8 bases lay outside the gene matches. The chain's CDR3 is CASRHTSGSFETQYF. The CDR3 DNA reads TGTGCCAGCAGGCACACTAGCGGGAGCTTCGAGACCCAGTACTTC.

The rearrangement links TRBV19 to TRBJ1-6; weak D call: TRBD1 (5 bases). V lost 6 bases and J 0 bases, leaving 27 bases between the germline ends. Germline CDR1 LNHDA, CDR2 SQIVND (reference sequence). This CDR3 contains 21 residues. The CDR3 spells CASSNFFNRNFRSSYNSPLHF. CDR3 DNA: TGTGCCAGTAGCAACTTCTTTAACAGGAATTTTCGGAGCTCCTATAATTCACCCCTCCACTTT.

The V call is TRBV6-2 or TRBV6-3, the J call TRBJ1-5, with 7 bases aligning to TRBD1. The V gene's germline CDR1 is MNHEY and CDR2 SVGEGT. V lost 7 bases, J lost 7 bases, and 10 bases stayed unmatched. There are 14 residues in the CDR3. CDR3 nucleotide sequence: TGTGCCAGCACCTCAGGGGGTGTGGGACAGCCCCAGCATTTT. This codes for CASTSGGVGQPQHF.

The V gene is TRBV7-9, the J gene TRBJ2-3, with 11 bases identical to TRBD2. CDR3 length: 16 residues. Germline lookup yields CDR1 SEHNR and CDR2 FQNEAQ (reference sequence). V lost 5 bases to trimming and J lost 4 bases; unmatched junction nucleotides: 8. This CDR3 is CASSQSSGRIADTQYF. The CDR3 DNA sequence: TGTGCCAGCAGCCAATCTAGCGGGAGGATAGCAGATACGCAGTATTTT.

This clonotype was detected only a few times. J is TRBJ1-2 and V is TRBV20-1; no clear D. Germline values: CDR1 DFQATT, CDR2 SNEGSKA (reference sequence). This CDR3 is 11 amino acids long. V was pared by 1 base and J by 6 bases, with 6 bases between. For the CDR3, the DNA is TGCAGTGCTAGAGTGGCAGATGGCTACACCTTC. Its translation: CSARVADGYTF.

The chain is built from TRBV11-2 and TRBJ1-2; maybe TRBD1 (5 bases). The CDR3 contains 15 residues. In germline, CDR1 is SGHAT, CDR2 FQNNGV. Trimming took 4 bases from V and 8 from J, leaving 20 bases between them. The CDR3 DNA follows: TGTGCCAGCAGCTCACTTAATATCAGGGTGGAGGGCTACACCTTC. Amino acids: CASSSLNIRVEGYTF.

This clonotype has only a few counts. DNA of the CDR3: TGCGCCAGCAGCCAAGAAGCCTCCGGAAGCTCCTACGAGCAGTACTTC. Its translation is CASSQEASGSSYEQYF. J is TRBJ2-7 and V is TRBV4-1, with no clear D. Per germline, CDR1 MGHRA and CDR2 YSYEKL. V was trimmed by 0 bases and J by 0 bases, leaving 12 bases between them. The CDR3 extends over 16 amino acids.

There are a few counts of this clonotype. V gene TRBV7-2 combines with J gene TRBJ1-5; D remains ambiguous. Germline loops: CDR1 SGHTA, CDR2 FQGNSA. The CDR3 is 16 amino acids. The V end lost 1 base, the J end lost 9 bases, and 19 bases lay between the germline ends. The CDR3 sequence is CASSLVGDSPAGPQHF. CDR3 DNA sequence: TGTGCCAGCAGCTTAGTCGGGGATTCCCCAGCTGGGCCCCAGCATTTT.

This clonotype turned up a few times. The rearrangement joins TRBV15 to TRBJ2-5; a possible D gene is TRBD2 (5 bases). This CDR3 has 13 amino acids. CDR1 is LNHNV and CDR2 is YYDKDF in the germline V gene (reference sequence). The V end lost 1 base, the J end lost 5 bases, and 8 bases lay between the germline ends. The chain's CDR3 is CATSRAGRETQYF. The CDR3 DNA is TGTGCCACCAGCAGAGCGGGAAGGGAGACCCAGTACTTC.

This clonotype was seen only a few times. This rearrangement joins TRBV2 to TRBJ2-1; TRBD1 matches 8 bases. Unmatched junction bases numbered 6, after V lost 4 bases and J lost 4 bases. CDR1 is SNHLY, CDR2 FYNNEI, per germline. The CDR3 spans 15 residues. The CDR3 reads CASSGQGLGYNEQFF. The CDR3 bases are TGTGCCAGCAGTGGACAGGGGTTGGGATACAATGAGCAGTTCTTC.

This CDR3 reads CASSLFPSGGTQETQYF. CDR3 bases: TGCGCCAGCAGCTTGTTTCCTAGCGGGGGGACCCAAGAGACCCAGTACTTC. The rearrangement uses TRBV5-1 and TRBJ2-5, with TRBD2 matching 11 bases. V lost 1 base, J lost 1 base, and 6 bases stayed unmatched. This CDR3 has 17 amino acids. CDR1 is SGHRS and CDR2 is YFSETQ in the germline V gene.

V and J are TRBV4-3 and TRBJ1-6; the match to TRBD1 covers 8 bases. The CDR3 extends over 17 amino acids. Germline V gene sequence: CDR1 LGHNA, CDR2 YSLEER. V shed 2 bases, J shed 7 bases, and the junction held 10 bases outside the gene matches. The CDR3 protein is CASSQSSGGWGNSPLHF. In DNA, the CDR3 is TGCGCCAGCAGCCAATCTTCAGGGGGCTGGGGAAATTCACCCCTCCACTTT.

This chain connects TRBV4-1 to TRBJ1-2, with unresolved D. The V gene's germline CDR1 is MGHRA and CDR2 YSYEKL. This CDR3 spans 16 amino acids. V gave up 3 bases and J gave up 5 bases, with 19 bases separating them. CDR3 nucleotide sequence: TGCGCCAGCAGCCAGACCGGACCCAACGGCCAATATGGCTACACCTTC. Its translation is CASSQTGPNGQYGYTF.

V is TRBV2 and J is TRBJ2-1; no clear D. Looked up from germline, CDR1 is SNHLY and CDR2 is FYNNEI. The CDR3 is 11 amino acids. V lost 10 bases, J lost 7 bases, and 11 bases lay in between. The DNA of the CDR3 is TGTGCCAACCCCGTCGGGAATGAGCAGTTCTTC. Translating gives CANPVGNEQFF.

The chain uses TRBV7-2 and TRBJ2-5, with unresolved D. V shed 1 base and J shed 5 bases, with 11 bases lying between them. From germline, CDR1 is SGHTA and CDR2 FQGNSA. This CDR3 comprises 14 residues. CDR3 sequence: CASSLGTGPETQYF. CDR3 coding DNA: TGTGCCAGCAGCTTAGGGACCGGTCCGGAGACCCAGTACTTC.

V gene TRBV5-1 combines with J gene TRBJ2-5, with D hard to call. The CDR3 is 11 amino acids. Germline V gives CDR1 SGHRS, CDR2 YFSETQ. V was trimmed by 4 bases and J by 5 bases, leaving 6 bases between them. This CDR3 reads CASSVTETQYF. The CDR3 DNA reads as TGCGCCAGCAGCGTTACGGAGACCCAGTACTTC.

The chain has TRBV6-2 or TRBV6-3 and TRBJ1-1, with TRBD1 matching 8 bases. Germline CDR1 and CDR2: MNHEY and SVGEGT. With V trimmed by 7 bases and J by 5 bases, 6 bases remained unmatched. The CDR3 runs to 13 residues. Here the CDR3 reads CASKTGARTEAFF. In nucleotides, the CDR3 is TGTGCCAGCAAGACAGGGGCGCGGACTGAAGCTTTCTTT.

The chain's CDR3 is CASSGDGTYEQYF. The CDR3 DNA sequence: TGTGCCAGCAGTGGGGACGGCACCTACGAGCAGTACTTC. The chain combines TRBV6-6 with TRBJ2-7; D may correspond to TRBD1 or TRBD2 (5 bases each). Trimming removed 5 bases at V and 2 bases at J, with 10 bases between. The CDR3 covers 13 residues. Germline V gene lookup returns CDR1 MNHNY and CDR2 SVGAGI (reference sequence).